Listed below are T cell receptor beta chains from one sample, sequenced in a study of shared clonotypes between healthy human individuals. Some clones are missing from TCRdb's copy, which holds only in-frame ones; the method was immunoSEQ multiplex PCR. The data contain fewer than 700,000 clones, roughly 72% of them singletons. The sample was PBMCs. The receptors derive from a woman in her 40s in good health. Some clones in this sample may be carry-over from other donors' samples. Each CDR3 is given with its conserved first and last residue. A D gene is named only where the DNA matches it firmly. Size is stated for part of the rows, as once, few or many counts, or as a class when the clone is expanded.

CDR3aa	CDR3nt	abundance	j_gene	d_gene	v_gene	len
CATATGSGTEAFF	TGCGCCACCGCGACAGGTTCGGGAACTGAAGCTTTCTTT	.	TRBJ1-1	.	TRBV5-1	13
CASSLRLGVDTEAFF	TGTGCCAGCAGCTTAAGGCTCGGCGTAGACACTGAAGCCTTCTTT	.	TRBJ1-1	.	TRBV7-9	15
CATKGGVAGVEQYF	TGTGCCACCAAGGGAGGGGTAGCGGGAGTTGAGCAGTACTTC	.	TRBJ2-7	TRBD2	TRBV6-5	14
CASSSSGPPYEQYF	TGTGCCAGCAGCTCATCCGGGCCTCCGTACGAGCAGTACTTC	.	TRBJ2-7	.	TRBV7-3	14
CATSRTGALRTEAFF	TGTGCCACCAGCAGAACAGGGGCCCTGCGAACTGAAGCTTTCTTT	.	TRBJ1-1	TRBD1	TRBV15	15
CAGSPEGNRNYGYTF	TGCGCCGGCAGCCCGGAAGGAAACCGTAACTATGGCTACACCTTC	once	TRBJ1-2	.	TRBV5-1	15
CASSPWTLADTEAFF	TGTGCCAGCAGTCCCTGGACGCTGGCGGATACTGAAGCTTTCTTT	.	TRBJ1-1	.	TRBV28	15
CASSFPAGEGIQYF	TGTGCCAGCAGTTTCCCGGCGGGCGAGGGCATTCAGTACTTC	.	TRBJ2-4	.	TRBV28	14
CSARDLAGYTF	TGCAGTGCTAGGGACCTAGCAGGCTACACCTTC	.	TRBJ1-2	.	TRBV20-1	11
CASSGWGGVQETQYF	TGCGCCAGCAGCGGATGGGGGGGCGTCCAAGAGACCCAGTACTTC	.	TRBJ2-5	.	TRBV5-1	15
CAWAGTENQPQHF	TGTGCCTGGGCCGGGACCGAGAATCAGCCCCAGCATTTT	.	TRBJ1-5	.	TRBV30	13
CAIRTSSSYEQYF	TGTGCCATCAGGACTAGTTCCTCCTACGAGCAGTACTTC	.	TRBJ2-7	.	TRBV10-3	13
CSVNMGVGDTQYF	TGCAGCGTTAATATGGGAGTTGGCGATACGCAGTATTTT	.	TRBJ2-3	.	TRBV29-1	13
CASSPEGAENYGYTF	TGTGCCAGCTCACCAGAGGGGGCAGAAAACTATGGCTACACCTTC	.	TRBJ1-2	TRBD1	TRBV18	15
CASRLAGANTEAFF	TGCGCCAGCAGACTAGCAGGGGCTAACACTGAAGCTTTCTTT	.	TRBJ1-1	.	TRBV5-1	14
CASSLLNNEQFF	TGCGCCAGCAGCTTGCTGAACAATGAGCAGTTCTTC	.	TRBJ2-1	.	TRBV5-1	12
CASSVSGTGGTEAFF	TGTGCCAGCAGCGTTTCCGGGACAGGGGGTACTGAAGCTTTCTTT	.	TRBJ1-1	TRBD1	TRBV9	15
CASSLAGQLYEQYF	TGTGCCAGCAGCTTAGCGGGCCAACTCTACGAGCAGTACTTC	.	TRBJ2-7	.	TRBV7-9	14
CAISYGGENYGYTF	TGTGCCATCAGCTACGGAGGAGAGAACTATGGCTACACCTTC	few	TRBJ1-2	.	TRBV10-3	14
CASSQDRGQFYGYTF	TGCGCCAGCAGCCAAGACAGGGGGCAATTCTATGGCTACACCTTC	.	TRBJ1-2	TRBD1	TRBV4-1	15
CASSQGDSNYGYTF	TGCGCCAGCAGCCAAGGGGACAGCAACTATGGCTACACCTTC	.	TRBJ1-2	TRBD1	TRBV5-1	14
CASSKGRTETQYF	TGTGCCAGCAGTAAAGGCAGGACAGAGACCCAGTACTTC	.	TRBJ2-5	.	TRBV6-5	13
CASSPRLAGADTQYF	TGTGCCAGCAGCCCACGACTAGCGGGAGCAGATACGCAGTATTTT	.	TRBJ2-3	TRBD2	TRBV7-2	15
CAWSHPGTSGKFF	TGTGCCTGGAGTCACCCTGGGACTAGCGGGAAGTTCTTC	.	TRBJ2-1	TRBD2	TRBV30	13
CASSVEADIWQPGNTIYF	TGTGCCAGCAGCGTAGAGGCAGACATTTGGCAACCTGGAAACACCATATATTTT	.	TRBJ1-3	.	TRBV9	18
CASRREGWRESNEQFF	TGCGCCAGCAGGCGGGAGGGTTGGCGGGAATCCAATGAGCAGTTCTTC	.	TRBJ2-1	TRBD2	TRBV10-2	16
CASSLEGAPNYGYTF	TGTGCCAGCAGCTTAGAGGGGGCGCCTAACTATGGCTACACCTTC	once	TRBJ1-2	TRBD1	TRBV7-2	15
CASSFAQLGSYNEQFF	TGCGCCAGCAGCTTCGCTCAGTTAGGATCCTACAATGAGCAGTTCTTC	.	TRBJ2-1	.	TRBV5-1	16
CASSGPGTSYEQYF	TGTGCCAGCAGTGGGCCCGGGACCTCCTACGAGCAGTACTTC	.	TRBJ2-7	.	TRBV25-1	14
CAISESLAGGLVPTDTQYF	TGTGCCATCAGTGAGTCTCTAGCGGGAGGACTAGTCCCTACAGATACGCAGTATTTT	many	TRBJ2-3	TRBD2	TRBV10-3	19
CSVGRDNEQFF	TGCAGCGTGGGGCGGGACAATGAGCAGTTCTTC	once	TRBJ2-1	.	TRBV29-1	11
CSVEPTGGGTEAFF	TGCAGCGTTGAACCTACAGGGGGTGGGACTGAAGCTTTCTTT	many	TRBJ1-1	TRBD1	TRBV29-1	14
CASSFGQGGVYDYTF	TGTGCCAGCAGTTTCGGACAGGGGGGCGTCTATGACTACACCTTC	.	TRBJ1-2	TRBD1	TRBV6-5	15
CAWQPTPPEQYF	TGTGCCTGGCAGCCTACTCCCCCTGAGCAGTACTTC	.	TRBJ2-5	.	TRBV30	12
CAWSSGQGGGNTIYF	TGTGCCTGGAGTTCTGGACAGGGTGGTGGAAACACCATATATTTT	.	TRBJ1-3	TRBD1	TRBV30	15
CASQQGETYEQYF	TGTGCCAGTCAACAGGGGGAAACCTACGAGCAGTACTTC	.	TRBJ2-7	TRBD1	TRBV19	13
CASRISGTDNEQFF	TGTGCCAGCAGGATTAGCGGGACCGACAATGAGCAGTTCTTC	few	TRBJ2-1	TRBD2	TRBV14	14
CASSVGTDNEQFF	TGTGCCAGCAGCGTAGGGACAGACAATGAGCAGTTCTTC	.	TRBJ2-1	.	TRBV9	13
CASSQDTREGYNEQFF	TGCGCCAGCAGCCAAGATACCCGGGAGGGTTACAATGAGCAGTTCTTC	.	TRBJ2-1	TRBD2	TRBV4-3	16
CASSLRGGFSTEAFF	TGTGCCAGCAGCTTAAGGGGGGGGTTTAGCACTGAAGCTTTCTTT	.	TRBJ1-1	.	TRBV11-2	15
CASSLVGGLITEAFF	TGCGCCAGCAGCTTGGTAGGAGGACTAATCACTGAAGCTTTCTTT	.	TRBJ1-1	.	TRBV5-1	15
CASSLGTGPGLNTEAFF	TGCGCCAGCAGCTTGGGGACAGGGCCGGGGCTGAACACTGAAGCTTTCTTT	.	TRBJ1-1	TRBD1	TRBV5-1	17
CSGRLTGAPNTEAFF	TGCAGCGGAAGACTTACAGGAGCACCGAACACTGAAGCTTTCTTT	.	TRBJ1-1	.	TRBV29-1	15
CASSLGGMGTDTQYF	TGTGCCAGCAGCCTGGGTGGAATGGGCACAGATACGCAGTATTTT	.	TRBJ2-3	.	TRBV6-5	15
CASSNWDSPRGQYF	TGTGCCAGCAGTAACTGGGACTCCCCGCGCGGGCAGTACTTC	.	TRBJ2-7	.	TRBV28	14
CASSLLGHQETQYF	TGTGCCAGCAGCCTCCTCGGGCACCAAGAGACCCAGTACTTC	.	TRBJ2-5	.	TRBV28	14
CASSPIGLRGYTF	TGTGCCAGCAGCCCAATCGGCCTCCGGGGCTACACCTTC	.	TRBJ1-2	.	TRBV7-6	13
CASSRRDQGLNTGELFF	TGTGCCAGCAGTCGTAGGGACCAGGGACTAAACACCGGGGAGCTGTTTTTT	.	TRBJ2-2	TRBD2	TRBV5-6	17
CSVEGAGLSRSAYEQYF	TGCAGCGTTGAGGGTGCCGGACTTTCTAGATCAGCCTACGAGCAGTACTTC	many	TRBJ2-7	.	TRBV29-1	17
CASSPGSGYTF	TGTGCCAGCAGTCCCGGGAGCGGCTACACCTTC	.	TRBJ1-2	.	TRBV6-6	11
CASSQDRGLSYEQYF	TGCGCCAGCAGCCAAGATAGGGGCCTTTCCTACGAGCAGTACTTC	.	TRBJ2-7	.	TRBV4-1	15
CASSPKTGDYYEQYF	TGTGCCAGCAGCCCGAAGACAGGGGACTATTACGAGCAGTACTTC	once	TRBJ2-7	.	TRBV7-9	15